This T cell receptor (beta chain) was identified in a study of siplizumab effects on memory and regulatory T cells. On this clone itself: Antigen specificity is unknown.

This table comes from immunoSEQ multiplex PCR, and its TCRdb copy is limited to in-frame clones, with some not included. The table has under 110,000 clones, nearly 95% seen once; the top ten hold more than 10%. The CDR3 is 15 residues long. The V gene lost 6 bases and the J gene lost 2 bases, with 16 bases spanning the gap. Germline V CDR1 and CDR2: MNHNS, SASEGT. Study-wide results and limits: The drug siplizumab significantly decreased the alloreactive sequences that could be traced to unstimulated CD4+ memory cells. A major contribution to the alloresponse seemed to be made by naive T cells, which seemed more diverse than memory cells.

The receptor comes from a human donor in good health. Sequences were obtained from non-Treg CD4+ T cells sorted from blood. The chain couples TRBV6-1 to TRBJ2-5, with D tentatively TRBD2 (6 bases). The chain's CDR3 is CASRRDPQTQETQYF. CDR3 DNA: TGTGCCAGCAGGCGGGACCCTCAGACTCAAGAGACCCAGTACTTC.